These T cell receptor beta chains were read from a single sample in a study of radiation and T cells in renal cell carcinoma. The assay was immunoSEQ multiplex PCR, and TCRdb's table has in-frame clones only and misses some. The sample carries approximately 140,000 clones, approximately 90% recorded once. The sequencing used blood, collected from a patient whose treatment included radiotherapy and nephrectomy. These receptors all come from a woman in her 70s with renal cell carcinoma. Both conserved end residues are part of each CDR3. Each record gives: V gene, CDR3 protein.

>TRBV11-2
CASSLGSNQPQHF
>TRBV9
CASSVVPSGNTIYF
>TRBV19
CASSPSLNYGYTF
>TRBV6-5
CASSYEVNTEAFF
>TRBV19
CASSFRTELGETQYF
>TRBV28
CASSLSIISITYEQYF
>TRBV9
CASSVGFLQMSSYEQYF
>TRBV11-1
CASRMGGGELFF
>TRBV10-3
CAISDPSRDLGGYTF
>TRBV14
CASSQDAGYGYTF
>TRBV5-4
CASSSGLSTDTQYF
>TRBV4-3
CASSRDRGADLGEAFF
>TRBV12-2
CASRLKQPNTEAFF
>TRBV9
CASSRLAGGAHTGELFF
>TRBV18
CASSPPDSGRGEKLFF
>TRBV7-2
CASSLPGNIQYF
>TRBV5-1
CASSLGTLTGDGYTF
>TRBV6-5
CASTQLARDTDTQYF